A single sample is the source of the 9 T cell receptor beta chains below, sequenced in a study of T cell changes during pregnancy in multiple sclerosis. The protocol was immunoSEQ multiplex PCR, while the TCRdb copy is restricted to in-frame clones and leaves out a portion. The data show 20,000 or so clones, with 91% seen just once and under 0.7% held by the top ten. Sequences were derived from CD4+ T cells from peripheral blood mononuclear cells, sampled after pregnancy. These receptors all stem from a female donor in good health, enrolled as a control in a pregnancy study.

This clone was counted a single time. The chain uses TRBV7-2 and TRBJ2-7, with TRBD2 identical over 7 bases. Germline V gene lookup returns CDR1 SGHTA and CDR2 FQGNSA. The CDR3 sequence is 15 residues long. Trimming at V came to 5 bases and at J to 3 bases, leaving 10 bases not matched to a gene. CDR3 sequence: CASSITSDFGYEQYF. CDR3 in DNA: TGTGCCAGCAGCATCACTAGCGATTTCGGCTACGAGCAGTACTTC.

This rearrangement joins TRBV27 to TRBJ2-5; no clear D. V was clipped by 6 bases and J by 1 base, with 9 bases between them. The length of the CDR3 is 13 residues. The germline gives CDR1 MNHEY, CDR2 SMNVEV (reference sequence). CDR3 protein: CASRRILQETQYF. Written as DNA, the CDR3 is TGTGCCAGCAGGCGGATTCTCCAAGAGACCCAGTACTTC.

This chain connects TRBV5-1 to TRBJ1-1; tentatively, D is TRBD1 (6 bases). Trimming shortened V by 5 bases and J by 2 bases, and 13 bases separated the two germline ends. This CDR3 has 14 residues. Germline-derived CDR1 and CDR2 are SGHRS and YFSETQ. This CDR3 reads CASRPGDTNTEAFF. The DNA for the CDR3 is TGCGCCAGCAGACCCGGGGACACCAACACTGAAGCTTTCTTT.

V is TRBV10-3 and J is TRBJ2-1; possible D gene TRBD2, 5 bases. Trimming pared 3 bases from V and 7 bases from J, leaving 19 bases between. Germline CDR1 is ENHRY and CDR2 is SYGVKD. The CDR3 has 16 residues. CDR3 loop: CAISDSEGRSRNEQFF. Written as DNA, the CDR3 is TGTGCCATCAGTGATTCTGAGGGAAGGTCAAGGAATGAGCAGTTCTTC.

The chain recombines TRBV5-4 with TRBJ2-5; D possibly corresponds to TRBD1 (6 bases). Looked up from germline, CDR1 is SGHNT and CDR2 is YYREEE (reference sequence). V lost 4 bases and J 5 bases, leaving 15 bases between the germline ends. CDR3 length equals 14 residues. CDR3 amino acids: CASSATGFGETQYF. CDR3 DNA: TGTGCCAGCAGCGCTACAGGGTTCGGGGAGACCCAGTACTTC.

The chain combines TRBV6-5 with TRBJ1-2, with 8 positions matching TRBD1. The germline V gene has CDR1 MNHEY and CDR2 SVGAGI. The CDR3 totals 13 residues. J gave up 7 bases and V 6 bases, and 7 bases lay outside the gene matches. In DNA form, the CDR3 reads TGTGCCAGCAGCGTGGACAGGGATGGTGGCTACACCTTC. Translated: CASSVDRDGGYTF.

The chain employs TRBV11-2 and TRBJ2-3, with D possibly TRBD2 on 6 matching bases. Germline loops: CDR1 SGHAT, CDR2 FQNNGV. The CDR3 spans 15 residues. Between the trimmed V and J ends, which lost 1 base and 2 bases, there was a span of 10 bases. CDR3 residues: CASSLGSGYTDTQYF. CDR3 bases: TGTGCCAGCAGCTTAGGTAGCGGCTACACAGATACGCAGTATTTT.

The chain is built from TRBV2 and TRBJ1-5; TRBD1 matches 8 bases. CDR3 length: 14 amino acids. The V gene end was trimmed by 4 bases and the J gene end by 7 bases; junction bases not matched to a gene: 6. Germline V gene data show CDR1 as SNHLY and CDR2 as FYNNEI. The CDR3 sequence is CASSGTGGGQPQHF. The CDR3, as DNA: TGTGCCAGCAGTGGCACAGGGGGAGGACAGCCCCAGCATTTT.

The chain links TRBV7-2 to TRBJ1-1; perhaps TRBD1 as D (6 bases). The CDR3 length is 14 residues. Trimming shortened V by 5 bases and J by 4 bases, and 14 bases separated the two germline ends. Germline V gene sequence: CDR1 SGHTA, CDR2 FQGNSA. As DNA, the CDR3 is TGTGCCAGCAGCCGGGGACACCCCAGCACTGAAGCTTTCTTT. Its translation is CASSRGHPSTEAFF.